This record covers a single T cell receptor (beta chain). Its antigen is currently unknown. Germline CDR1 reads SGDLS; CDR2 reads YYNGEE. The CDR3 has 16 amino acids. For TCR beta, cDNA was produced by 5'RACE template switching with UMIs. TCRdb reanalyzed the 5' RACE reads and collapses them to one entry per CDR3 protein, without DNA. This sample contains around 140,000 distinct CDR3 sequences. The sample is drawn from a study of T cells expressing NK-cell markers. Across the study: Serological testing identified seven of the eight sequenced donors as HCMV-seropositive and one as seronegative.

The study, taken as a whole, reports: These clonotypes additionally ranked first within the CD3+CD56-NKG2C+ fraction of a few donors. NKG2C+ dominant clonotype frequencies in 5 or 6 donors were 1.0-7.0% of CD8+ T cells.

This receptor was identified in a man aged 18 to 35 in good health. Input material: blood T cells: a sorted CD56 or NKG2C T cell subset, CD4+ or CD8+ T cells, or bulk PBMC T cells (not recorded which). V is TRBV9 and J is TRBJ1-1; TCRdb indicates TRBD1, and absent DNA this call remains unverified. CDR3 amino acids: CASSVGQGARNTEAFF.